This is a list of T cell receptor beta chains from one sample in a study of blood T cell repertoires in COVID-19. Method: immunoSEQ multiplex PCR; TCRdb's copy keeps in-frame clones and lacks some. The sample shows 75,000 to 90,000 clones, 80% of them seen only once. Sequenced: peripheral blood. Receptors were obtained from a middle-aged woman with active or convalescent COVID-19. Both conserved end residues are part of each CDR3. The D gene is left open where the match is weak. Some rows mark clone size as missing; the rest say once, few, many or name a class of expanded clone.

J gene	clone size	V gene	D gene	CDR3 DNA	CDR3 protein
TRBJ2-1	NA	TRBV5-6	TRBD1	TGTGCCAGCAGACGGCTCCGGGACAGTCTTTACAATGAGCAGTTCTTC	CASRRLRDSLYNEQFF
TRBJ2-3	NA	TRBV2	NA	TGTGCCAGCAGTTCTGACTCCACAGATACGCAGTATTTT	CASSSDSTDTQYF
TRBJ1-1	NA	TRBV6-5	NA	TGTGCCAGCAATATCCTTGGGGGCCGCCAGGAAGCTTTCTTT	CASNILGGRQEAFF
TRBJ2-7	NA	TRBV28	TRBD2	TGTGCCAGCAGTTCCGCCGGACTAGGGCGAAGGTACTTC	CASSSAGLGRRYF
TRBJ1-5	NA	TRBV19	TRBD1	TGTGCCAGTAGAACGGGACAGGTCAATCAGCCCCAGCATTTT	CASRTGQVNQPQHF
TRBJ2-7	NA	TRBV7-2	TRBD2	TGTGCCAGCAGCTCAGTTCCGGGACTAGCGGGAGGCGGGTACGAGCAGTACTTC	CASSSVPGLAGGGYEQYF
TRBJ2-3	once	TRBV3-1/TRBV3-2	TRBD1	TGTGCCAACCGGACAGGTATCAGCACAGATACGCAGTATTTT	CANRTGISTDTQYF
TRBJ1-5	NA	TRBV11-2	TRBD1	TGTGCCAGCAGCTTAGACGGACAGGTCTATCAGCCCCAGCATTTT	CASSLDGQVYQPQHF
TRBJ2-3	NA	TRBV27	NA	TGTGCCAGCAGGATCCTAGGGGGGGGCCTGTCAGATACGCAGTATTTT	CASRILGGGLSDTQYF
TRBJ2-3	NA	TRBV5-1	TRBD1	TGCGCCAGCAGCTTGGGGCAGGGGGTCACAGATACGCAGTATTTT	CASSLGQGVTDTQYF
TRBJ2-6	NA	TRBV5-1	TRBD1	TGCGCCAGCAGCCAGGGACAGGGGGCCTCTGGGGCCAACGTCCTGACTTTC	CASSQGQGASGANVLTF
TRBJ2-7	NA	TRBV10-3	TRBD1	TGTGCCATCAGCCAGGACAGGGTTAGGGCAAGAGAGCAGTACTTC	CAISQDRVRAREQYF
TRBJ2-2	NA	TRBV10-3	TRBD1	TGTGCCATCGGACAGGGTTGGGACACCGGGGAGCTGTTTTTT	CAIGQGWDTGELFF
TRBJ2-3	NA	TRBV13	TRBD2	TGTGCCAGCAGCGATCTAGCGGGGGGGCGTAAGAACACAGATACGCAGTATTTT	CASSDLAGGRKNTDTQYF
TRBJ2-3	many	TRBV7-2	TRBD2	TGTGCCAGCAGCTTAAAAACTAGCGGAGTACGTAGCACAGATACGCAGTATTTT	CASSLKTSGVRSTDTQYF
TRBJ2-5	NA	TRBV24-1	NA	TGTGCCACCAGTTGGGCACACCAATTCCAAGAGACCCAGTACTTC	CATSWAHQFQETQYF
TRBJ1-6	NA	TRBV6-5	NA	TGTGCCAGCAGTTTTCGTTTTTCTAGTTCACCCCTCCACTTT	CASSFRFSSSPLHF
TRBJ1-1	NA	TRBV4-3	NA	TGCGCCAGCAGCCAAGGGGCACGCTCGGGGACTGAAGCTTTCTTT	CASSQGARSGTEAFF
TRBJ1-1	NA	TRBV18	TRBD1	TGTGCCAGCTCACCGAGACAGGGGCTAGCTGAAGCTTTCTTT	CASSPRQGLAEAFF
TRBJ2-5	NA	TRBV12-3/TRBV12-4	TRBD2	TGTGCCAGCAGCCGGGACTACGGCGTGGCCCAGTACTTC	CASSRDYGVAQYF
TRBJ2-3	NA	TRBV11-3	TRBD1	TGTGCCAGCAGCCTCGACAGGGGCAGTACAGATACGCAGTATTTT	CASSLDRGSTDTQYF
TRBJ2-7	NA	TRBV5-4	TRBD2	TGTGCCAGCAGCCCTATAGCGGGGACCGAGCAGTACTTC	CASSPIAGTEQYF
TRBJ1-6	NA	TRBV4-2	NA	TGTGCCAGCAGCCAAGCTGGGGGGGGTTTTAATTCACCCCTCCACTTT	CASSQAGGGFNSPLHF
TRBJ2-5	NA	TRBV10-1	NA	TGCGCCCGCCCAGGGGGGTGTGAGACCCAGTACTTC	CARPGGCETQYF
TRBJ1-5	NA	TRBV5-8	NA	TGTGCCAGCAGCCCGGCGGGGGGGGGCCTTAATCAGCCCCAGCATTTT	CASSPAGGGLNQPQHF
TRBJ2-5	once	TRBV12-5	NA	TGTGCTAGTGGTTCGGTTTCAGGGCGACAGTACTTC	CASGSVSGRQYF
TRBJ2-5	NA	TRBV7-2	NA	TGTGCCAGCAGCTTAATGGCGGGGGAGACCCAGTACTTC	CASSLMAGETQYF
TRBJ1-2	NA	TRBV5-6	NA	TGTGCCAGCAGCTTCAGGGGTCCCAATCCTTATGGCTACACCTTC	CASSFRGPNPYGYTF
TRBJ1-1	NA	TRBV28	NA	TGTGCCAGCAGTTTATTTGACAGACACACTGAAGCTTTCTTT	CASSLFDRHTEAFF
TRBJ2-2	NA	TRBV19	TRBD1	TGTGCCAGTAGTATTCAGACAGGGGGAGGCGGGGAGCTGTTTTTT	CASSIQTGGGGELFF
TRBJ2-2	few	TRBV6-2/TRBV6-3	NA	TGTGCCAGCACCCCGGCAGCGGTTACCGGGGAGCTGTTTTTT	CASTPAAVTGELFF
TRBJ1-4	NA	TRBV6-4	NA	TGTGCCACCCCAGAAAAACTGTTTTTT	CATPEKLFF
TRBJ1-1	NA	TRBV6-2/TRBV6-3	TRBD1	TGTGCCAGCAGTTACCGGACCGGGACAGGGGGCGCGAACACTGAAGCTTTCTTT	CASSYRTGTGGANTEAFF
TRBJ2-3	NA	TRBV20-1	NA	TGCAGTGGCGGTTTAGATACGCAGTATTTT	CSGGLDTQYF
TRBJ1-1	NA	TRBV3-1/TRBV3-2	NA	TGTGCCAGCAGCCAGACAGGGAACACTGAAGCTTTCTTT	CASSQTGNTEAFF
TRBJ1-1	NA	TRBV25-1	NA	TGTGCCAGCAGTGAACTCGGGGGGCTGGGGACGAACACTGAAGCTTTCTTT	CASSELGGLGTNTEAFF
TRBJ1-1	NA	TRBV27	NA	TGTGCCAGCAGTTTACAGGAACCCTACACTGAAGCTTTCTTT	CASSLQEPYTEAFF
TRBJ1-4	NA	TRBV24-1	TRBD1	TGTGCCACCAGCCCCGGGGACAGGGGTACAACTAATGAAAAACTGTTTTTT	CATSPGDRGTTNEKLFF
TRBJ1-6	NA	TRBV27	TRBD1	TGTGCCAGCAGTCCCGGGACAGGGAATTCACCCCTCCACTTT	CASSPGTGNSPLHF
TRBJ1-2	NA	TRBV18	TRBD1	TGTGCCAGCAAGCCCTCCAAGGGACAGTTGGGCTACAGGTACTCTGGCTACACCTTC	CASKPSKGQLGYRYSGYTF
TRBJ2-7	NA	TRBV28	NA	TGTGCCAGCCTTACGGGGTTGGGACTCTCCTACGAGCAGTACTTC	CASLTGLGLSYEQYF